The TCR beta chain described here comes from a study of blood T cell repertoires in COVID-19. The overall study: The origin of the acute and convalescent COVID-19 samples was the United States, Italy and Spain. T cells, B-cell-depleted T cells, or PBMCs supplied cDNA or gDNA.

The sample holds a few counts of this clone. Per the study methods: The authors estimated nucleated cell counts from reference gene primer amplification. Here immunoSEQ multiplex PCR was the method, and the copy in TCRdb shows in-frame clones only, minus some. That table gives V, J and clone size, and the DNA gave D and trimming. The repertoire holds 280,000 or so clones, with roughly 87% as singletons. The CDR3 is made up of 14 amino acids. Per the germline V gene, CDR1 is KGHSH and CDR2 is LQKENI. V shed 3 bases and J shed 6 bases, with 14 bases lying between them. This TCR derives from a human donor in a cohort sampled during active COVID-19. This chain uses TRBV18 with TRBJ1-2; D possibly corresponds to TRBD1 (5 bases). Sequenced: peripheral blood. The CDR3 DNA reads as TGTGCCAGCTCACCTTGGAAGGGGAGGGATGGCTACACCTTC. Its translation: CASSPWKGRDGYTF.